Shown below are 17 T cell receptor beta chains from a single sample sequenced in a study of shared clonotypes between healthy human individuals. Generated by immunoSEQ multiplex PCR, the TCRdb table keeps only in-frame clones and is missing some. The sample shows over a million clones, about four fifths of them seen only once. Sequences were obtained from memory CD4+ T cells from PBMCs. Documented subset: CD45RA-negative fraction. Receptor source: a man in his late teens or twenties in good health. Some clones in this sample may be carry-over from other donors' samples.

The J gene is TRBJ2-5, the V gene TRBV7-8, with 7 bases that match TRBD1. V dropped 4 bases and J dropped 2; count of bases not matched to a gene: 4. This CDR3 is built from 14 residues. The V gene's germline CDR1 is SGHVS and CDR2 FQNEAQ. The CDR3 loop is CASSSGQAQETQYF. The CDR3 DNA is TGTGCCAGCAGCTCAGGACAGGCGCAAGAGACCCAGTACTTC.

The CDR3 nucleotides are TGTGCCAGCAGCCCTGGCCCCTACACCGGGGAGCTGTTTTTT. Its translation is CASSPGPYTGELFF. The chain recombines TRBV11-3 with TRBJ2-2; no firm D call. The CDR3 is 14 residues long. Germline assignment: CDR1 SGHNT and CDR2 YENEEA. Trimming removed 5 bases at V and 3 bases at J, with 10 bases between. The complete variable domain, with remaining parts taken from reference TRBV11-3 and TRBJ2-2, reads EAGVVQSPRYKIIEKKQPVAFWCNPISGHNTLYWYLQNLGQGPELLIRYENEEAVDDSQLPKDRFSAERLKGVDSTLKIQPAELGDSAVYLCASSPGPYTGELFFGEGSRLTVL.

V gene TRBV5-6 combines with J gene TRBJ2-1, with 8 nucleotides matching TRBD1. The germline CDR1 and CDR2 sequences are SGHDT and YYEEEE. This CDR3 region has 17 residues. J gave up 5 bases and V 2 bases, and 12 bases lay outside the gene matches. The CDR3 DNA follows: TGTGCCAGCAGCTTTCGGTCAATCAGGGGGCCCAACAATGAGCAGTTCTTC. Translation: CASSFRSIRGPNNEQFF.

This sequence joins TRBV7-2 and TRBJ2-2; D is possibly TRBD1 (6 bases). Germline lookup yields CDR1 SGHTA and CDR2 FQGNSA. CDR3 length: 17 residues. The ends were cut back, 6 bases at V and 6 bases at J, with 23 bases in the middle. The CDR3 region is CASSLNQGTTGAGELFF. CDR3 coding DNA: TGTGCCAGCAGTCTGAATCAGGGGACAACAGGCGCCGGGGAGCTGTTTTTT.

The V and J genes are TRBV6-5 and TRBJ2-7; a weak D match, TRBD1 (6 bases). CDR3 length equals 14 residues. V was clipped by 6 bases and J by 1 base, with 13 bases between them. Germline assignment: CDR1 MNHEY and CDR2 SVGAGI. This CDR3 reads CASRPRTASYEQYF. Here the CDR3 DNA reads TGTGCCAGCAGACCTCGGACAGCTTCCTACGAGCAGTACTTC.

This clone was picked up a small number of times. The V and J genes are TRBV25-1 and TRBJ2-1; 9 bases agree with TRBD2. CDR1 and CDR2 (germline): MGHDK, SYGVNS. The CDR3 sequence is 15 residues long. V lost 4 bases to trimming and J lost 5 bases; unmatched junction nucleotides: 6. CDR3 sequence reads: CASSGSLAGNNEQFF. The CDR3 nucleotides read TGTGCCAGCAGTGGGTCGCTAGCGGGGAACAATGAGCAGTTCTTC.

This clone came up a few times. V usage is TRBV28 and J usage is TRBJ2-7; D may be TRBD1 (6 bases). This CDR3 has 15 residues. Germline lookup yields CDR1 MDHEN and CDR2 SYDVKM. Trimming removed 5 bases from V and 3 bases from J, with 17 bases in between. The CDR3 reads CASSRVGAMSYEQYF. CDR3 bases: TGTGCCAGCAGTCGGGTGGGGGCCATGAGCTACGAGCAGTACTTC.

The chain uses TRBV2 and TRBJ2-7; 10 bases are shared with TRBD2. Germline assignment: CDR1 SNHLY and CDR2 FYNNEI. The CDR3 is 15 residues long. The V segment lost 6 bases and the J segment 3 bases; nucleotides outside the gene matches: 8. CDR3 DNA: TGTGCCAGCAGGATTAGCGGGAGGACCGACTACGAGCAGTACTTC. Protein sequence: CASRISGRTDYEQYF.

The chain has TRBV7-9 and TRBJ2-2; D is perhaps TRBD1 (6 bases). The germline CDR1 and CDR2 sequences are SEHNR and FQNEAQ (reference sequence). This CDR3 comprises 16 residues. V lost 3 bases and J 5 bases, leaving 16 bases between the germline ends. This chain's CDR3 is CASSFTPGQITGELFF. In DNA, the CDR3 is TGTGCCAGCAGCTTTACCCCGGGACAAATAACCGGGGAGCTGTTTTTT.

V and J are TRBV28 and TRBJ2-1; D is unresolved. The germline CDR1 and CDR2 sequences are MDHEN and SYDVKM. Trimming removed 6 bases from V and 4 bases from J, with 7 bases in between. The CDR3 runs to 12 residues. CDR3 DNA: TGTGCCAGCAGAGAGAGATACAATGAGCAGTTCTTC. It yields the protein CASRERYNEQFF. Complete variable domain (other parts from reference TRBV28 and TRBJ2-1): DVKVTQSSRYLVKRTGEKVFLECVQDMDHENMFWYRQDPGLGLRLIYFSYDVKMKEKGDIPEGYSVSREKKERFSLILESASTNQTSMYLCASRERYNEQFFGPGTRLTVL.

In DNA, the CDR3 is TGTGCCAGCAGTCAATCCGGGACAGGGGTTAGGGAAGCTTTCTTT. This gives the protein CASSQSGTGVREAFF. This chain uses TRBV7-8 with TRBJ1-1; 10 nucleotides agree with TRBD1. The CDR3 sequence is 15 residues long. Germline V gene lookup returns CDR1 SGHVS and CDR2 FQNEAQ. The V and J ends lost 6 bases and 8 bases, in that order; junction bases with no gene match: 12.

This sequence joins TRBV14 and TRBJ2-3, with a possible D match to TRBD1 (6 bases). The germline V and J ends were trimmed by 4 bases and 4 bases, with 15 bases remaining between them. The CDR3 totals 15 residues. CDR1 and CDR2 (germline): SGHDN, FVKESK. Here the CDR3 DNA reads TGTGCCAGCAGCCTCCGGACAGTGGATGCAGATACGCAGTATTTT. The encoded protein is CASSLRTVDADTQYF.

The genes are TRBV4-2 and TRBJ1-1; no definite D call. V lost 1 base, J lost 7 bases, and 19 bases lay in between. The CDR3 loop spans 16 amino acids. Germline V gene lookup returns CDR1 LGHNA and CDR2 YNFKEQ. Here the CDR3 DNA reads TGTGCCAGCAGCCAAGTTCACGCAAGTCGGCAAATTGAAGCTTTCTTT. Protein sequence: CASSQVHASRQIEAFF.

The chain couples TRBV5-1 to TRBJ2-3; 7 bases line up with TRBD2. The CDR3 totals 15 residues. V lost 0 bases, J lost 3 bases, and 4 bases stayed unmatched. Germline-derived CDR1 and CDR2 are SGHRS and YFSETQ. The CDR3 DNA is TGCGCCAGCAGCTTGGTCGCGGGAGAGACAGATACGCAGTATTTT. Translation gives CASSLVAGETDTQYF.

The chain links TRBV7-9 to TRBJ1-3; no clear D gene. Trimming removed 2 bases from V and 4 bases from J, with 6 bases in between. CDR1 is SEHNR and CDR2 is FQNEAQ in the germline V gene (reference sequence). This CDR3 contains 13 residues. The DNA of the CDR3 is TGTGCCAGCAGCTTATGGTCCGGAAACACCATATATTTT. Translation gives CASSLWSGNTIYF.

The V and J genes are TRBV11-2 and TRBJ2-3; 14 nucleotides match TRBD2. Trimming at V came to 5 bases and at J to 3 bases, leaving 7 bases not matched to a gene. CDR3 size: 17 residues. Germline V gives CDR1 SGHAT, CDR2 FQNNGV. Here the CDR3 DNA reads TGTGCCAGCAGCCCCGGGACTAGCGGGAGTCGGACAGATACGCAGTATTTT. This translates into CASSPGTSGSRTDTQYF.

The chain links TRBV6-5 to TRBJ2-2; 7 bases match TRBD2. Looked up from germline, CDR1 is MNHEY and CDR2 is SVGAGI. V gave up 6 bases and J gave up 6 bases; unmatched junction bases: 7. The CDR3 consists of 14 residues. The CDR3 coding sequence is TGTGCCAGCAGGGTCGACAGCGGGGCCGGGGAGCTGTTTTTT. Translated, it gives CASRVDSGAGELFF.